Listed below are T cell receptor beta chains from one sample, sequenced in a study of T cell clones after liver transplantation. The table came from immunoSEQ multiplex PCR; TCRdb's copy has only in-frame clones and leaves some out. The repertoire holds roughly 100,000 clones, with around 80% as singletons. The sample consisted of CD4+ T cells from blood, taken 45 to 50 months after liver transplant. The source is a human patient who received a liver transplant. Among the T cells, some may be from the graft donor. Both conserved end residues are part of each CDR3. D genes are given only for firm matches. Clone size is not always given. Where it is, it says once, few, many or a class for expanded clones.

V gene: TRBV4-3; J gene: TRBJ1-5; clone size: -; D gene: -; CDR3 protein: CASSQAFPPRTQPQHF; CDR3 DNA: TGCGCCAGCAGCCAAGCATTCCCCCCTCGTACCCAGCCCCAGCATTTT
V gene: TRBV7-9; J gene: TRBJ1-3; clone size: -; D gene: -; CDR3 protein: CASTPGDNSGNTIYF; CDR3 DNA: TGTGCCAGCACCCCGGGGGATAACTCTGGAAACACCATATATTTT
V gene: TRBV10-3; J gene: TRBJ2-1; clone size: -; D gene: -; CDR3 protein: CAISGEGYNEQFF; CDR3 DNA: TGTGCCATCAGTGGAGAAGGTTACAATGAGCAGTTCTTC
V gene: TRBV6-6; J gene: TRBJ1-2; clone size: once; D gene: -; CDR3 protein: CASSYSETNYGYTF; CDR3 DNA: TGTGCCAGCAGTTATTCAGAGACTAACTATGGCTACACCTTC
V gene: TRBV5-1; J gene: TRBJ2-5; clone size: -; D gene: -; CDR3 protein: CACIIGETQYF; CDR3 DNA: TGCGCCTGTATAATAGGAGAGACCCAGTACTTC
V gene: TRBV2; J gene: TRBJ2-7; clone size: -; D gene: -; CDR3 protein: CASSLGILEQYF; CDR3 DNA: TGTGCCAGCAGTCTCGGGATCTTGGAGCAGTACTTC
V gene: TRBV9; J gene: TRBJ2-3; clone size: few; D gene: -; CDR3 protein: CASTRGDTDTQYF; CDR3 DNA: TGTGCCAGCACTAGGGGGGACACAGATACGCAGTATTTT
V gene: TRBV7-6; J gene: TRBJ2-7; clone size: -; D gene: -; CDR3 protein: CASSFGRTYEQYF; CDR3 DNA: TGTGCCAGCAGCTTTGGACGAACCTACGAGCAGTACTTC
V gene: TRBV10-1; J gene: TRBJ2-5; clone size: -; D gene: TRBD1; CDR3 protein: CASERTGVQETQYF; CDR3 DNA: TGCGCCAGCGAACGGACAGGGGTTCAAGAGACCCAGTACTTC
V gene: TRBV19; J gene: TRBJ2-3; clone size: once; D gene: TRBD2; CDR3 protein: CASSISASGKDTQYF; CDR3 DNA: TGTGCCAGTAGTATATCGGCTAGCGGGAAAGATACGCAGTATTTT
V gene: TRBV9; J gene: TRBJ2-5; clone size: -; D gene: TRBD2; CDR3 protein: CASSASGGGETQYF; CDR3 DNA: TGTGCCAGCAGCGCTAGCGGGGGTGGGGAGACCCAGTACTTC
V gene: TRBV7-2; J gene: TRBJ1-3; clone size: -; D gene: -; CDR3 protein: CASSDGLGSRSGNTIYF; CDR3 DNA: TGTGCCAGCAGCGACGGACTCGGCAGTCGCTCTGGAAACACCATATATTTT
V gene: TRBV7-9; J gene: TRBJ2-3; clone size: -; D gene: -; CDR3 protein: CASSLGDSATDTQYF; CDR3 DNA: TGTGCCAGCAGCTTAGGGGACTCAGCCACGGATACGCAGTATTTT
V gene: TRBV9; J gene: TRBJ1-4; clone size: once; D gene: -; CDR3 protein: CASSATRRGKISNEKLFF; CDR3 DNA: TGTGCCAGCAGCGCCACACGCAGGGGTAAGATATCTAATGAAAAACTGTTTTTT
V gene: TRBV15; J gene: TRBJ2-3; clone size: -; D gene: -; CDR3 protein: CATSRDLPDTQYF; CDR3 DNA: TGTGCCACCAGCAGAGATCTGCCCGATACGCAGTATTTT
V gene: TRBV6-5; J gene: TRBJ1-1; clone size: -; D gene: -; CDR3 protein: CASRGAYTEAFF; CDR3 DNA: TGTGCCAGCAGGGGGGCTTACACTGAAGCTTTCTTT
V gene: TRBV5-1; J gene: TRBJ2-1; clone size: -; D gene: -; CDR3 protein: CASSFQLAESGNEQFF; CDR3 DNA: TGCGCCAGCAGCTTCCAATTAGCGGAGTCGGGAAATGAGCAGTTCTTC
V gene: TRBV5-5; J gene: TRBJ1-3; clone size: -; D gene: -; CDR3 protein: CASARTPTGNTIYF; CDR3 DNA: TGTGCCAGCGCTCGGACGCCTACTGGAAACACCATATATTTT
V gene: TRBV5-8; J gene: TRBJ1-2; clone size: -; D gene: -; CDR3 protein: CASTPGRLLYGYTF; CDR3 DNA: TGTGCCAGCACCCCGGGCCGACTTCTCTATGGCTACACCTTC
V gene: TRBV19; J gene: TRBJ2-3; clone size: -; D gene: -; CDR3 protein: CASRLDSSGADTQYF; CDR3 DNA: TGTGCCAGTAGGCTGGACTCCTCCGGGGCAGATACGCAGTATTTT
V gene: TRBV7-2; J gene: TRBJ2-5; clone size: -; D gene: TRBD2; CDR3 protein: CASSSQRGDSQETQYF; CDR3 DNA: TGTGCCAGCAGCTCCCAGCGGGGGGACAGTCAAGAGACCCAGTACTTC
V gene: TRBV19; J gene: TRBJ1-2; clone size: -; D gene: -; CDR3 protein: CASSILMGDGNYGYTF; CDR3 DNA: TGTGCCAGTAGTATACTCATGGGGGACGGAAACTATGGCTACACCTTC
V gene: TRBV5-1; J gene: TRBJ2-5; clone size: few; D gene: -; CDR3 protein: CASSKVPGVQETQYF; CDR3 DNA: TGCGCCAGCAGCAAGGTCCCCGGGGTCCAAGAGACCCAGTACTTC
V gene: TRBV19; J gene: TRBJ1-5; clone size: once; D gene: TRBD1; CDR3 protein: CASSTGQGNEQPQHF; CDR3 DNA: TGTGCCAGTAGTACGGGACAGGGGAATGAGCAGCCCCAGCATTTT
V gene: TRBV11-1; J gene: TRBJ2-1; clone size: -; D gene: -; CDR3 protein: CASTRGGSYNEQFF; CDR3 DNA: TGTGCCAGCACTCGTGGGGGTTCATACAATGAGCAGTTCTTC
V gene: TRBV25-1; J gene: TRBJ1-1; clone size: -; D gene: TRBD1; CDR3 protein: CASTPGGSTEAFF; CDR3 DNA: TGTGCCAGCACCCCAGGGGGATCGACTGAAGCTTTCTTT
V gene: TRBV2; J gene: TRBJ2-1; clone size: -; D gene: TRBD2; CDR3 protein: CASKRESNNEQFF; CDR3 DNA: TGTGCCAGCAAGCGGGAGTCAAACAATGAGCAGTTCTTC
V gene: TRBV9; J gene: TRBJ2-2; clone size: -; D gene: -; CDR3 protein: CASRSGRANTGELFF; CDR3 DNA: TGTGCCAGCAGAAGTGGCAGGGCGAACACCGGGGAGCTGTTTTTT
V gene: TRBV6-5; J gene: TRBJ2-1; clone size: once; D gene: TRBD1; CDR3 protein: CASSSRTGTGENEQFF; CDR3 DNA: TGTGCCAGCAGTTCCAGGACCGGGACAGGAGAGAATGAGCAGTTCTTC
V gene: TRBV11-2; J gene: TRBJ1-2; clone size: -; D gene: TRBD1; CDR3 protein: CASSLEGGRGYTF; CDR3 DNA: TGTGCCAGCAGCTTAGAAGGGGGCAGGGGCTACACCTTC
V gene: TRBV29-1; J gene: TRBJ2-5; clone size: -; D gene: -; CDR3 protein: CSVTTSQETQYF; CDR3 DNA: TGCAGCGTCACGACTAGCCAAGAGACCCAGTACTTC
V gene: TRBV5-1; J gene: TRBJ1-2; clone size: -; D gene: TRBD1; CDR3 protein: CASRHGTGVEYGYTF; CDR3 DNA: TGCGCCAGCAGACACGGAACAGGGGTTGAGTATGGCTACACCTTC
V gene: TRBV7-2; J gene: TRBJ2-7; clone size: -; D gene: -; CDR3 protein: CASSFSSAKTYEQYF; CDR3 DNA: TGTGCCAGCAGCTTCTCTAGCGCAAAAACCTACGAGCAGTACTTC
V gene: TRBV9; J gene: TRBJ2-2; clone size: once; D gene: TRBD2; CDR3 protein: CASSVVASGTVGELFF; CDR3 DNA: TGTGCCAGCAGCGTAGTGGCTAGCGGGACGGTCGGGGAGCTGTTTTTT
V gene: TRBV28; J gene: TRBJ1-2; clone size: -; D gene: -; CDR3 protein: CASSSISSSYGYTF; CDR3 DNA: TGTGCCAGCAGTTCTATCTCATCGTCCTATGGCTACACCTTC
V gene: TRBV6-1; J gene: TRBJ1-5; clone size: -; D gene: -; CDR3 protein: CASSEALHALRPQHF; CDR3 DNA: TGTGCCAGCAGTGAAGCGCTTCACGCCCTTCGGCCCCAGCATTTT
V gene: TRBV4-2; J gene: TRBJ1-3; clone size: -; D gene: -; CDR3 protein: CASSQEVFPGNTIYF; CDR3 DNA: TGTGCCAGCAGCCAAGAAGTGTTCCCTGGAAACACCATATATTTT
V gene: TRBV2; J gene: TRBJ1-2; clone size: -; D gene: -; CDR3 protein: CASSEVQGGYGYTF; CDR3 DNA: TGTGCCAGCAGTGAAGTCCAGGGAGGCTATGGCTACACCTTC
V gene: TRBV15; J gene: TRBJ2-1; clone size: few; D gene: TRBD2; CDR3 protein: CATSSPGLAGGWGNEQFF; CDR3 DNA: TGTGCCACCAGCAGCCCTGGACTAGCGGGGGGGTGGGGCAATGAGCAGTTCTTC
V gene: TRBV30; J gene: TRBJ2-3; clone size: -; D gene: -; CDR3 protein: CAWSESELAPQYF; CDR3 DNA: TGTGCCTGGAGTGAGTCTGAGCTAGCGCCGCAGTATTTT
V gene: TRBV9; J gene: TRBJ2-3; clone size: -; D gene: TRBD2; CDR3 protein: CASSSREIAGGPQDTQYF; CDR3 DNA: TGTGCCAGCAGCTCCCGAGAGATAGCGGGGGGGCCTCAAGATACGCAGTATTTT